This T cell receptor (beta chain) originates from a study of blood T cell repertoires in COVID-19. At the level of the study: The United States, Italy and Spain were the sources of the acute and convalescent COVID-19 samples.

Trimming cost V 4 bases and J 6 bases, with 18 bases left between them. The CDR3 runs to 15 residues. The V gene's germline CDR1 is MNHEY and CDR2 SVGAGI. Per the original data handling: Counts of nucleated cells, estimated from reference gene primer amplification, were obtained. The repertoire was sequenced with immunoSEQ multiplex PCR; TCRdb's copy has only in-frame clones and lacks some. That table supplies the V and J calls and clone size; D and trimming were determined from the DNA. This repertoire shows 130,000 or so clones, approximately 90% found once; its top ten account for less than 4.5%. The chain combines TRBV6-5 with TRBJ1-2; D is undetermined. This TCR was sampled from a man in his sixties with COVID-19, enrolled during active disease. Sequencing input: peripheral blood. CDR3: CASSFDKKADHGYTF. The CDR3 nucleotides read TGTGCCAGCAGTTTCGACAAGAAGGCTGATCATGGCTACACCTTC.